Each of the 8 T cell receptor beta chains below was sequenced from the same sample in a study of blood T cell repertoires in COVID-19. Repertoires were generated with immunoSEQ multiplex PCR, while TCRdb's copy carries only in-frame clones and drops some. Among under 200,000 clones listed, about 83% were seen once. The sample taken for sequencing was peripheral blood. Receptors originate from a man aged 55 to 70 with acute or convalescent COVID-19.

The chain combines TRBV2 with TRBJ1-6, with TRBD1 as a possible D gene (5 bases). CDR1 SNHLY and CDR2 FYNNEI come from the germline V gene. The CDR3 has 18 residues. Trimming pared 6 bases from V and 0 bases from J, leaving 18 bases between. The CDR3 DNA follows: TGTGCCAGCAGCCCTTATGGGGAGGGGAACTCCTATAATTCACCCCTCCACTTT. This sequence encodes CASSPYGEGNSYNSPLHF.

As regards this clone: A read error may explain this, as a much larger clone is one base away. The chain uses TRBV9 and TRBJ2-3; 12 bases fit TRBD2. CDR1 SGDLS and CDR2 YYNGEE come from the germline V gene. V lost 4 bases to trimming and J lost 4 bases; unmatched junction nucleotides: 4. This CDR3 spans 15 amino acids. CDR3 amino acids: CASSSSGGVSDTQYF. The CDR3 nucleotides are TGTGCCAGCAGCTCTAGCGGGGGGGTCTCAGATACGCAGTATTTT. Combining the CDR3 with reference TRBV9 and TRBJ2-3 gives the whole variable domain DSGVTQTPKHLITATGQRVTLRCSPRSGDLSVYWYQQSLDQGLQFLIQYYNGEERAKGNILERFSAQQFPDLHSELNLSSLELGDSALYFCASSSSGGVSDTQYFGPGTRLTVL.

The gene calls are TRBV2 and TRBJ1-5; D not resolved. V was shortened by 7 bases and J by 0 bases, with 13 bases between the two germline ends. This CDR3 comprises 15 residues. Germline loops: CDR1 SNHLY, CDR2 FYNNEI. The CDR3 nucleotides read TGTGCCAGCACAGGTGGCAGCTATAGCAATCAGCCCCAGCATTTT. Protein sequence: CASTGGSYSNQPQHF.

The chain couples TRBV7-2 to TRBJ1-5; 10 nucleotides line up with TRBD1. Germline CDR1 reads SGHTA; CDR2 reads FQGNSA. V was pared by 5 bases and J by 3 bases, with 4 bases of the junction left unmatched. This CDR3 region has 15 residues. The CDR3 coding sequence is TGTGCCAGCAGCCCCCGACAGGGGGCCAATCAGCCCCAGCATTTT. As protein: CASSPRQGANQPQHF.

The chain is built from TRBV30 and TRBJ2-5; TRBD2 matches at 10 bases. This CDR3 is built from 15 residues. CDR1 and CDR2 from the germline V gene are GTSNPN and SVGIG (reference sequence). Trimming cost V 5 bases and J 2 bases; bases outside gene matches: 8. The CDR3 DNA is TGTGCCTGGGGGAGCGGGGGGGCTCCACAAGAGACCCAGTACTTC. This encodes CAWGSGGAPQETQYF.

The gene calls are TRBV6-5 and TRBJ2-1; possibly TRBD2 for D (5 bases). The length of the CDR3 is 16 residues. The V gene lost 0 bases and the J gene lost 3 bases, with 12 bases spanning the gap. Germline CDR1 and CDR2: MNHEY and SVGAGI. In nucleotides, the CDR3 is TGTGCCAGCAGTTACTCCCACATGGAGGACTACAATGAGCAGTTCTTC. Its protein is CASSYSHMEDYNEQFF.

The J gene is TRBJ1-2, the V gene TRBV5-4, with D perhaps TRBD1 (6 bases). Germline V lookup: CDR1 SGHNT, CDR2 YYREEE (reference sequence). The CDR3 is 15 amino acids. Trimming took 1 base from V and 1 from J, leaving 11 bases between them. CDR3 amino acids: CASSLPDSLNYGYTF. The CDR3, as DNA: TGTGCCAGCAGCTTGCCGGACAGCCTTAACTATGGCTACACCTTC.

The V gene is TRBV7-2, the J gene TRBJ1-2; 10 nucleotides align to TRBD1. The ends lost 1 base at V and 6 bases at J; junction bases unmatched: 8. In germline, CDR1 is SGHTA, CDR2 FQGNSA. The CDR3 is 16 amino acids. The DNA of the CDR3 is TGTGCCAGCAGCTTAGTCAACAGCGGACAGGGGGATGGCTACACCTTC. This codes for CASSLVNSGQGDGYTF.